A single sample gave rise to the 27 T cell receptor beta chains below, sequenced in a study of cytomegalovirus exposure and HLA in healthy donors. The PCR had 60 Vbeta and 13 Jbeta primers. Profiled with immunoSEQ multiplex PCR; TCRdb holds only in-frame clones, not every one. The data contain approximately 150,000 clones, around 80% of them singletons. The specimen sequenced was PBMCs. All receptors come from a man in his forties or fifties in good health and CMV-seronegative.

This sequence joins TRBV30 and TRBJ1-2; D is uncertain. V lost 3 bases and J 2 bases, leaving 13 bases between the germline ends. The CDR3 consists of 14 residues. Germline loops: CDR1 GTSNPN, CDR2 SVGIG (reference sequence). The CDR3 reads CAWSLLGRNYGYTF. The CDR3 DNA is TGTGCCTGGAGCCTCCTGGGGAGAAACTATGGCTACACCTTC.

Here the CDR3 DNA reads TGTGCCAGCAGCTATCCGGGGACAGGCCTTACAGATACGCAGTATTTT. Translating gives CASSYPGTGLTDTQYF. V is TRBV28 and J is TRBJ2-3; 8 bases agree with TRBD1. V shed 6 bases and J 3 bases; nucleotides not matched to a gene: 11. Germline V CDR1 and CDR2: MDHEN, SYDVKM. The CDR3 runs 16 residues. The full variable domain, completed using reference TRBV28 and TRBJ2-3, is DVKVTQSSRYLVKRTGEKVFLECVQDMDHENMFWYRQDPGLGLRLIYFSYDVKMKEKGDIPEGYSVSREKKERFSLILESASTNQTSMYLCASSYPGTGLTDTQYFGPGTRLTVL.

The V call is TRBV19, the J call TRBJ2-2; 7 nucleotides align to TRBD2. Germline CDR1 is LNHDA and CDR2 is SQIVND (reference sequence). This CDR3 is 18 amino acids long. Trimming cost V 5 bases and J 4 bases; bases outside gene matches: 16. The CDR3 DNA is TGTGCCAGTAGTCCAATTAACAGCGGGATCGCGAGCACCGGGGAGCTGTTTTTT. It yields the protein CASSPINSGIASTGELFF.

CDR3 region: CASSQDLGGATGELFF. The CDR3 DNA follows: TGCGCCAGCAGCCAAGATTTGGGGGGAGCCACCGGGGAGCTGTTTTTT. The chain combines TRBV4-1 with TRBJ2-2; maybe TRBD2 (6 bases). The germline V gene has CDR1 MGHRA and CDR2 YSYEKL. This CDR3 has 16 residues. Deletions cut 0 bases from V and 4 bases from J, with 12 bases between.

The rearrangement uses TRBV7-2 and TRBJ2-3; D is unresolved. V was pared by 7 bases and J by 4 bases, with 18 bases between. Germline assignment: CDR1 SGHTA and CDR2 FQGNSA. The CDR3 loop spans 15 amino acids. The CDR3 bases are TGTGCCAGCAAGAGGTTCTCTGGAGCGTCAGATACGCAGTATTTT. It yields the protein CASKRFSGASDTQYF.

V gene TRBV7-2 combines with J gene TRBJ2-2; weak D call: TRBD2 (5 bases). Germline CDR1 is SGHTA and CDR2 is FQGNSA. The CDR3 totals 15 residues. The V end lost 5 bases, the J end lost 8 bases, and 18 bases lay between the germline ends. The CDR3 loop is CASSPRAATVGELFF. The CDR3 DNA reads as TGTGCCAGCAGCCCGCGGGCCGCTACGGTTGGGGAGCTGTTTTTT. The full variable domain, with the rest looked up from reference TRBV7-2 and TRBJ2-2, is GAGVSQSPSNKVTEKGKDVELRCDPISGHTALYWYRQSLGQGLEFLIYFQGNSAPDKSGLPSDRFSAERTGGSVSTLTIQRTQQEDSAVYLCASSPRAATVGELFFGEGSRLTVL.

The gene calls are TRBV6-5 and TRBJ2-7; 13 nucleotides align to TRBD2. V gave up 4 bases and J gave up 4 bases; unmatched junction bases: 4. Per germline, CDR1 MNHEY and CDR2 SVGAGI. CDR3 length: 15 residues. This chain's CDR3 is CASSSRTSGSYEQYF. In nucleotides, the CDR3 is TGTGCCAGCAGTTCTCGGACTAGCGGGAGTTACGAGCAGTACTTC.

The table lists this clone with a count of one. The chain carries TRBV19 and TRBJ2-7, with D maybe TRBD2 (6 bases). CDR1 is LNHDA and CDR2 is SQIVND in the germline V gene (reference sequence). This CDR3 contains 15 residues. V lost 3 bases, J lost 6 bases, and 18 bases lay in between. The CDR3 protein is CASSIGGGISGEQYF. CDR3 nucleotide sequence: TGTGCCAGTAGTATCGGCGGCGGGATAAGCGGCGAGCAGTACTTC.

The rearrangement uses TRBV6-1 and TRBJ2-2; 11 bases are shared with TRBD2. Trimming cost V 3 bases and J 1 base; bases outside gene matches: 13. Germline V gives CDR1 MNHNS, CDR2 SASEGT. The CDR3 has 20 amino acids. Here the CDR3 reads CASSDTSGRRRPKNTGELFF. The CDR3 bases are TGTGCCAGCAGTGATACTAGCGGGAGAAGGCGGCCGAAGAACACCGGGGAGCTGTTTTTT.

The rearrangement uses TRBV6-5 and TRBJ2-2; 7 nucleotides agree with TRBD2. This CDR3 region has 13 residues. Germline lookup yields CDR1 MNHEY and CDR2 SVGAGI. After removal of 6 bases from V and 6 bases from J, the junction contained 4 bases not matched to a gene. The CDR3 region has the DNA TGTGCCAGCAGGCTAGGACTAGCCGGGGAGCTGTTTTTT. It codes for CASRLGLAGELFF.

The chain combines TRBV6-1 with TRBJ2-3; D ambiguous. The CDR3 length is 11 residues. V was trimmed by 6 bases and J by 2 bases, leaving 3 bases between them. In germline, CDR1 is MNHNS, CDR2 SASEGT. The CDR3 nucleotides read TGTGCCAGCAGCCTCACAGATACGCAGTATTTT. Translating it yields CASSLTDTQYF.

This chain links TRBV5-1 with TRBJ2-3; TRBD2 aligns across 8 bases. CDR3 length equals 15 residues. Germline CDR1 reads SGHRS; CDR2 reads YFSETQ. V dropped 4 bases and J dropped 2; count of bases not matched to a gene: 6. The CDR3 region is CASSISGAYTDTQYF. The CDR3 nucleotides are TGCGCCAGCAGCATTAGCGGGGCTTACACAGATACGCAGTATTTT.

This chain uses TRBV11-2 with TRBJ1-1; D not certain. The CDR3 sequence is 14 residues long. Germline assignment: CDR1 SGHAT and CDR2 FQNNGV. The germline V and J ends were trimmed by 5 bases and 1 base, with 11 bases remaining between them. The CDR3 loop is CASSESGRNTEAFF. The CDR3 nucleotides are TGTGCCAGCAGCGAGAGTGGGAGGAACACTGAAGCTTTCTTT.

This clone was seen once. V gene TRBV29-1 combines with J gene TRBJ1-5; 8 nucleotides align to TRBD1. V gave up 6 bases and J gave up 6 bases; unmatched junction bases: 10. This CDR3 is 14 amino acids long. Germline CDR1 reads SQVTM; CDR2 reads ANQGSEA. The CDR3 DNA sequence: TGCAGCGTGGGGGGGCAGGGGGCTGGTCAGCCCCAGCATTTT. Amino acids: CSVGGQGAGQPQHF.

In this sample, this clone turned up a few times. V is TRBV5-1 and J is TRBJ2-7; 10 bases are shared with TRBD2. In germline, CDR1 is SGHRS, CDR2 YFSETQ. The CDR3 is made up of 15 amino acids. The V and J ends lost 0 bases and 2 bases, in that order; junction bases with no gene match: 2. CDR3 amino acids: CASSLVGTSAYEQYF. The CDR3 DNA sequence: TGCGCCAGCAGCTTGGTTGGGACTAGCGCCTACGAGCAGTACTTC.

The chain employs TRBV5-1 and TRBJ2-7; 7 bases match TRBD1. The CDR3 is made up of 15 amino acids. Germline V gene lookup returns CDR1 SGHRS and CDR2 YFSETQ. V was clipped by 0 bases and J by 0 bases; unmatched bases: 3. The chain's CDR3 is CASSLDAGGSYEQYF. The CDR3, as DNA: TGCGCCAGCAGCTTGGATGCAGGGGGCTCCTACGAGCAGTACTTC.

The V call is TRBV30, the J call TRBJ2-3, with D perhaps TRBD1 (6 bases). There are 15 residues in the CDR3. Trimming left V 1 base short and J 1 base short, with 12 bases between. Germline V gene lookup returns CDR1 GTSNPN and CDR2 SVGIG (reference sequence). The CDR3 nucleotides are TGTGCCTGGAGTGGCCACAGGGTGGGCACAGATACGCAGTATTTT. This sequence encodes CAWSGHRVGTDTQYF.

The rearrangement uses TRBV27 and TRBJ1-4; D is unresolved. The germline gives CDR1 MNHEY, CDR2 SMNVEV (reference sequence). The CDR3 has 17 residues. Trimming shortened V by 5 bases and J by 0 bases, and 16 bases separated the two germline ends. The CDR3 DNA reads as TGTGCCAGCAGTCGCCTCCCTCGAGGAGCAACTAATGAAAAACTGTTTTTT. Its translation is CASSRLPRGATNEKLFF. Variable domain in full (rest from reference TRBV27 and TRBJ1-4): EAQVTQNPRYLITVTGKKLTVTCSQNMNHEYMSWYRQDPGLGLRQIYYSMNVEVTDKGDVPEGYKVSRKEKRNFPLILESPSPNQTSLYFCASSRLPRGATNEKLFFGSGTQLSVL.

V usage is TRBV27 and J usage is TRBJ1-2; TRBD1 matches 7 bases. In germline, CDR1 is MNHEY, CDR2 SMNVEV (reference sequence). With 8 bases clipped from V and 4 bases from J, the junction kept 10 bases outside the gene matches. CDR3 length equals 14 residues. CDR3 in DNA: TGTGCCAGCTCACCCAATGACAGGGCCTATGGCTACACCTTC. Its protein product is CASSPNDRAYGYTF.

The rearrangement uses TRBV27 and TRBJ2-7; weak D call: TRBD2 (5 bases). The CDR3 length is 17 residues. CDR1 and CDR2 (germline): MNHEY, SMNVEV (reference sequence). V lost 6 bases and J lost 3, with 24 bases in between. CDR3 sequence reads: CASSQFEGPRAVYEQYF. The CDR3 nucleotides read TGTGCCAGCAGCCAGTTTGAGGGTCCTAGGGCGGTCTACGAGCAGTACTTC.

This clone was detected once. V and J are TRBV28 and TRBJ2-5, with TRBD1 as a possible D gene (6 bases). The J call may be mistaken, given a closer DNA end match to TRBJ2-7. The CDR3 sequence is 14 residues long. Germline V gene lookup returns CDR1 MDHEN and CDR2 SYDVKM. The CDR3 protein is CASSPPGQIYEQYF. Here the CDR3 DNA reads TGTGCCAGCAGTCCCCCCGGACAGATCTACGAGCAGTACTTC.

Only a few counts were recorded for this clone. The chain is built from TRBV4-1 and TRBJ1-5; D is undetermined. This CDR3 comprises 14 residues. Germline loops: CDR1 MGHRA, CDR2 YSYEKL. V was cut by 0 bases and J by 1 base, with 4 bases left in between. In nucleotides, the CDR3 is TGCGCCAGCAGCCAAGAGTCGAGCAATCAGCCCCAGCATTTT. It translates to CASSQESSNQPQHF.

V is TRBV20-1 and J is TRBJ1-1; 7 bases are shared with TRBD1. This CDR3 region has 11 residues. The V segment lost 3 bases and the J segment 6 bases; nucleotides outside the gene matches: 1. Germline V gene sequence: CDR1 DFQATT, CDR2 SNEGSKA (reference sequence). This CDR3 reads CSARGQPEAFF. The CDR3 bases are TGCAGTGCTAGGGGACAGCCTGAAGCTTTCTTT.

CDR3 protein: CAIRGQGKGGANVLTF. CDR3 coding DNA: TGTGCCATCAGGGGACAGGGGAAGGGAGGGGCCAACGTCCTGACTTTC. The chain uses TRBV10-3 and TRBJ2-6, with 10 bases fitting TRBD1. CDR1 is ENHRY and CDR2 is SYGVKD in the germline V gene. V was clipped by 6 bases and J by 4 bases; unmatched bases: 6. The CDR3 loop spans 16 amino acids.

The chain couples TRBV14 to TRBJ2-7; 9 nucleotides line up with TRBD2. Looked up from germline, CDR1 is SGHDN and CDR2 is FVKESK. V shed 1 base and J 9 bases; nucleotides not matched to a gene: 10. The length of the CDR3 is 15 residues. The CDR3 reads CASSQGTSVLRGQYF. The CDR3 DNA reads TGTGCCAGCAGCCAAGGGACTAGCGTACTACGGGGGCAGTACTTC.

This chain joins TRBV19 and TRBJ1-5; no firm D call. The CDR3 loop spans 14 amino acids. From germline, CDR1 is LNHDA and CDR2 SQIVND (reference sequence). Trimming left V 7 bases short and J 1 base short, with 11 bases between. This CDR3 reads CASMKGGSNQPQHF. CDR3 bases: TGTGCCAGTATGAAGGGAGGGAGCAATCAGCCCCAGCATTTT. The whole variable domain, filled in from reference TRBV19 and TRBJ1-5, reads DGGITQSPKYLFRKEGQNVTLSCEQNLNHDAMYWYRQDPGQGLRLIYYSQIVNDFQKGDIAEGYSVSREKKESFPLTVTSAQKNPTAFYLCASMKGGSNQPQHFGDGTRLSIL.

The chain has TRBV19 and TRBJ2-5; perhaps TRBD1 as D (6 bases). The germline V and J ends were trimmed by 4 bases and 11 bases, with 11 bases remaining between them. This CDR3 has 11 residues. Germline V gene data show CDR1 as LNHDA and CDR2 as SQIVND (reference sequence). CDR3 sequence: CASSTPTGQYF. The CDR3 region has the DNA TGTGCCAGTAGTACCCCAACAGGGCAGTACTTC.